Listed below are T cell receptor beta chains from one sample, sequenced in a study of T-cell memory formation after mild COVID-19. TCRdb ran MiXCR on the 5' RACE reads and lists one entry per CDR3 protein. The sample has 100,000 to 150,000 distinct CDR3 sequences, about 15% seen once. What was sequenced was PBMCs or a T cell subset sorted from them (not recorded which). The receptors derive from an adult woman who had mild COVID-19 (a few samples of this study predate the infection). Cell type and time point are not known. CDR3s leave out the opening cysteine and the closing phenylalanine or tryptophan. Expanded clones get a size class; other rows say once, few or many, or leave the size out.

TRBJ1-1,TRBV5-5,NA,ASSLASGQVLTEAF
TRBJ1-1,TRBV12-3/TRBV12-4,few,ASSSGQTAF
TRBJ1-2,TRBV7-9,NA,ASRMTGVAGYT
TRBJ2-2,TRBV4-3,few,ASSQDRRESTGELF
TRBJ2-1,TRBV24-1,many,ATSEPGLAAKSSYNEQF
TRBJ2-7,TRBV19,NA,ASSGRALGEQY
TRBJ2-2,TRBV5-5,few,ASSPSDRGSDTGELF
TRBJ2-3,TRBV19,few,ASQSESTRLTDTQY
TRBJ2-1,TRBV9,NA,ASSVAGAYNEQF
TRBJ2-5,TRBV7-6,few,ASSLHFDISYQETQY
TRBJ1-1,TRBV13,few,ASSLGTQASGGTEAF
TRBJ2-3,TRBV7-6,few,ASSFRLEGGTQY
TRBJ2-2,TRBV27,many,ASSLFFPAGKNTGELF
TRBJ2-3,TRBV7-9,NA,ASSLNRTSGKGETDTQY
TRBJ2-5,TRBV5-1,few,ASSSRDRGETQY
TRBJ2-5,TRBV27,few,ASSPYRGQETQY
TRBJ2-5,TRBV25-1,few,ASSWTGAGRETQY
TRBJ2-1,TRBV5-1,few,ASSLNLAGGNEQF
TRBJ2-1,TRBV4-1,NA,ASSQGGGEYNEQF
TRBJ2-2,TRBV3-1,few,ASSQGASGETGELF
TRBJ1-1,TRBV13,few,ASSPQRGSTEAF
TRBJ1-1,TRBV27,few,ASRLRGNTEAF
TRBJ2-1,TRBV19,NA,ASSINGRVDNEQF
TRBJ2-1,TRBV5-1,many,ASSLDEPTDNEQF
TRBJ2-1,TRBV27,many,ASTTTGGSLLLTNEQF
TRBJ2-7,TRBV4-1,NA,ASSQGTREQY